This TCR beta chain appears in the sequencing data of a study of T-cell reconstitution after alpha-beta-depleted transplantation in children. TCRbeta library construction was performed incorporating unique molecular identifiers. TCRdb re-derived calls from the PCR reads in MiXCR, one entry per CDR3 protein. The sample yields about 410,000 distinct CDR3 sequences, 20% seen once. The source is a human donor who donated a stem cell graft to a child with acute myeloid leukemia. The sample was PBMCs from the stem cell graft donor, taken from the stem cell graft.

This CDR3 reads CASSPSRGIHEQYF. The CDR3 region has the DNA TGTGCCAGCAGTCCTTCCAGGGGGATCCACGAGCAGTACTTC. V gene TRBV28 combines with J gene TRBJ2-7; the match to TRBD1 covers 7 bases. Germline CDR1 and CDR2: MDHEN and SYDVKM. The ends lost 5 bases at V and 5 bases at J; junction bases unmatched: 9. The CDR3 is 14 amino acids.